This T cell receptor (beta chain) appears in the sequencing data of a study of blood T cell repertoires in COVID-19. The wider study: The United States, Italy and Spain were the sources of the acute and convalescent COVID-19 samples. The cDNA or gDNA used as material had been derived from T cells, B-cell-depleted T cells, or PBMCs.

It was during active infection that Seattle patients were enrolled and then longitudinally followed. In the source study's methods: Nucleated cell counts were estimated from reference gene primer amplification. The protocol was immunoSEQ multiplex PCR, while the TCRdb copy is restricted to in-frame clones and leaves out a portion. V, J and clone size are those of that table, while D and trimming were read from the DNA. The sample gives about 270,000 clones, 65% to 90% of which show up once; around 12% is in the top ten. V dropped 4 bases and J dropped 1 base, with 7 bases sitting between them. The CDR3 runs 13 residues. CDR1 is SGHTA, CDR2 FQGNSA, per germline.

The clonotype was recovered from a woman in her seventies with COVID-19, enrolled during active disease. Sequenced input: peripheral blood. The V call is TRBV7-2, the J call TRBJ1-2; D is unclear. The CDR3 bases are TGTGCCAGCAGCTCGTCCTTTAACTATGGCTACACCTTC. Amino acid sequence: CASSSSFNYGYTF.